Listed here are 10 T cell receptor beta chains from one sample, sequenced in a study of spatial heterogeneity in lung cancer. Time point: sample taken at primary tumor resection. TCRdb recomputed calls from the 5' RACE reads with MiXCR, one row per CDR3 protein. The table shows 55,000 to 70,000 distinct CDR3 sequences, with nearly 6.5% occurring only once. This material consisted of PBMCs, taken at surgery. The receptors were gathered from a female donor with early-stage non-small cell lung cancer.

This clonotype was detected many times. The chain uses TRBV29-1 and TRBJ2-7; TRBD2 agrees at 10 bases. V shed 4 bases, J shed 4 bases, and the junction held 7 bases outside the gene matches. The CDR3 runs to 14 residues. Germline lookup yields CDR1 SQVTM and CDR2 ANQGSEA. CDR3 loop: CSVGWVGLAYEQYF. Here the CDR3 DNA reads TGCAGCGTTGGCTGGGTGGGACTAGCGTACGAGCAGTACTTC.

At least ten counts were recorded for this clonotype. The rearrangement links TRBV10-3 to TRBJ2-7, with a possible D match to TRBD1 (6 bases). Germline V CDR1 and CDR2: ENHRY, SYGVKD. V was clipped by 6 bases and J by 7 bases, with 16 bases between them. CDR3 length: 13 amino acids. The CDR3 DNA reads as TGTGCCATCAGCCCACAGGGTCACGGGGAGCAGTACTTC. Translated: CAISPQGHGEQYF.

This clonotype was recorded many times. The CDR3 DNA sequence: TGTGCCAGCAGCACGGACAGCGGACAGGGAGGGTTTGTCGCTTTCTTT. It encodes CASSTDSGQGGFVAFF. This chain joins TRBV5-4 and TRBJ1-1, with 8 bases fitting TRBD1. J was trimmed by 11 bases and V by 4 bases; bases with no gene match: 19. This CDR3 region has 16 residues. Germline V gene lookup returns CDR1 SGHNT and CDR2 YYREEE (reference sequence).

The chain links TRBV2 to TRBJ1-2, with D uncertain. Trimming cost V 7 bases and J 8 bases, with 20 bases left between them. This CDR3 is 14 amino acids long. Germline CDR1 is SNHLY and CDR2 is FYNNEI. CDR3 DNA: TGTGCCAGCACTAAGAGTCCGGGTCCGCTAGGCTACACCTTC. The encoded protein is CASTKSPGPLGYTF.

Ten or more counts support this clonotype. CDR3 in DNA: TGTGCCAGTAGTATAGCTTTCAACACTGAAGCTTTCTTT. It translates to CASSIAFNTEAFF. V gene TRBV19 combines with J gene TRBJ1-1; no clear D gene. Germline assignment: CDR1 LNHDA and CDR2 SQIVND (reference sequence). The CDR3 loop spans 13 amino acids. Trimming cost V 1 base and J 2 bases, with 5 bases left between them.

There are many counts of this clonotype. This chain joins TRBV11-3 and TRBJ2-3, with TRBD1 as a possible D gene (5 bases). With 10 bases removed from V and 5 bases from J, the gap between germline ends came to 19 bases. The CDR3 contains 14 residues. The germline gives CDR1 SGHNT, CDR2 YENEEA. CDR3 in amino acids: CATRAAKEKDTQYF. CDR3 coding DNA: TGTGCCACCAGGGCTGCGAAAGAGAAAGATACGCAGTATTTT.

The chain carries TRBV3-1 and TRBJ2-3; the D gene could be TRBD1 or TRBD2 (6 bases each). CDR1 and CDR2 (germline): LGHDT, YNNKEL (reference sequence). The CDR3 sequence is 17 residues long. V was pared by 2 bases and J by 0 bases, with 15 bases between. CDR3 loop: CASSQISTGTSTDTQYF. The CDR3 DNA reads TGTGCCAGCAGCCAAATCTCCACAGGGACTAGCACAGATACGCAGTATTTT.

The chain joins TRBV28 to TRBJ2-7; perhaps D is TRBD1 or TRBD2 (5 bases each). This CDR3 has 13 amino acids. The germline gives CDR1 MDHEN, CDR2 SYDVKM. Trimming stripped 8 bases from V and 6 bases from J, with 17 bases between. The CDR3 is CASGGTPTCEQYF. The CDR3 DNA follows: TGTGCCAGCGGTGGGACGCCTACCTGCGAGCAGTACTTC.

This clonotype was seen repeatedly, ten times or more. This chain joins TRBV7-3 and TRBJ1-1, with 7 nucleotides matching TRBD1. With 11 bases clipped from V and 4 bases from J, the junction kept 10 bases outside the gene matches. This CDR3 region has 13 residues. CDR1 is SGHTA and CDR2 is FQGTGA in the germline V gene. The CDR3 DNA sequence: TGTGCCGGGGTAACAGGGGTTGGCACTGAAGCTTTCTTT. This gives the protein CAGVTGVGTEAFF.

This clonotype was counted at least ten times. This chain uses TRBV6-6 with TRBJ2-7, with D perhaps matching TRBD1 or TRBD2 (5 bases each). The CDR3 has 12 amino acids. CDR1 is MNHNY, CDR2 SVGAGI, per germline (reference sequence). V was pared by 5 bases and J by 3 bases, with 8 bases between. In DNA form, the CDR3 reads TGTGCCAGCAGTCGGGACGGCTACGAGCAGTACTTC. Its protein is CASSRDGYEQYF.